This T cell receptor (beta chain) was obtained from a study of cytomegalovirus exposure and HLA in healthy donors. Study-wide points: Reportedly, fewer N-insertions than the approximately 610-donor mean appeared in an Asian-associated ancestry cluster in a later analysis. With later analysis, a missense DCLRE1C variant became linked to TCR beta V- and J-gene trimming.

The PCR used 60 Vbeta and 13 Jbeta primers. Using immunoSEQ multiplex PCR, the repertoire was profiled, and TCRdb retains in-frame clones only, with some absent. Here the sample spans about 90,000 clones, approximately 71% being singletons. Remarks on this clone: Its specificity is unknown.

CDR1 MNHNS and CDR2 SASEGT come from the germline V gene. The CDR3 is made up of 15 amino acids. With 2 bases removed from V and 7 bases from J, the gap between germline ends came to 18 bases. The sample was PBMCs. This chain joins TRBV6-1 and TRBJ2-7; D may be TRBD2 (5 bases). The receptor comes from a woman aged 18-29 years in good health and CMV-seropositive. CDR3 sequence (DNA): TGTGCCAGCAGTGAAAGGGAACGCACGCCGGGGGAGCAGTACTTC. Translating gives CASSERERTPGEQYF.